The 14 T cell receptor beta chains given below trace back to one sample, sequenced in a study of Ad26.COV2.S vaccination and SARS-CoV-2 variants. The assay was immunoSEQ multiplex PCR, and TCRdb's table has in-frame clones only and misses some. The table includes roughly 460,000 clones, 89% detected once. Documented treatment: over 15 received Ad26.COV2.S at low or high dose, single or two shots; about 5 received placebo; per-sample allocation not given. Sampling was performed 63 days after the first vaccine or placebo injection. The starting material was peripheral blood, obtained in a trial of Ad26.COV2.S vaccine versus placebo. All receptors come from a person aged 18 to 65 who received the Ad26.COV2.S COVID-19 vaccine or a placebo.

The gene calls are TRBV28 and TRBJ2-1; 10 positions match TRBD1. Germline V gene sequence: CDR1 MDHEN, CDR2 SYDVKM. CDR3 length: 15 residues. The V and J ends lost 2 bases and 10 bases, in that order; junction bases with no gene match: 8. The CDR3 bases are TGTGCCAGCAGTTTAGGGGGACAGGGGTTTCGAGAGCAGTTCTTC. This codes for CASSLGGQGFREQFF.

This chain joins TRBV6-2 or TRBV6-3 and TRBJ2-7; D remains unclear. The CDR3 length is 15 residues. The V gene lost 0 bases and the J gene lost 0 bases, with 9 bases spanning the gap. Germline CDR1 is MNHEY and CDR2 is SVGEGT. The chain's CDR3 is CASSYSEHSSYEQYF. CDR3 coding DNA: TGTGCCAGCAGTTACTCGGAACACTCCTCCTACGAGCAGTACTTC.

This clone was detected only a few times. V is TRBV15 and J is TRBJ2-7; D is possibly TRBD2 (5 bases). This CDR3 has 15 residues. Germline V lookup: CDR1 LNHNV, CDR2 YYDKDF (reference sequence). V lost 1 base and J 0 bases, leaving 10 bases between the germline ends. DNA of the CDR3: TGTGCCACCAGCAGAGTTGCGGGCTACTCCTACGAGCAGTACTTC. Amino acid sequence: CATSRVAGYSYEQYF.

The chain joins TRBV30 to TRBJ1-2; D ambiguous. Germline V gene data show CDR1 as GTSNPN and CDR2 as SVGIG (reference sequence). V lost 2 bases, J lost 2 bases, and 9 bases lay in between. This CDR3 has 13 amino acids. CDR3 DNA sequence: TGTGCCTGGAGTTATGACATAAACTATGGCTACACCTTC. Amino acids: CAWSYDINYGYTF.

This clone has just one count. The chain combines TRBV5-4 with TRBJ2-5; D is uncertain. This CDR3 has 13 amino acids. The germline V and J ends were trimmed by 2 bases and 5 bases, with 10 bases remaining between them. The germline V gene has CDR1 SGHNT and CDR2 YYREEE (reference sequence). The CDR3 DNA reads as TGTGCCAGCAGCTTCGTGGGTGGGGAGACCCAGTACTTC. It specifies CASSFVGGETQYF.

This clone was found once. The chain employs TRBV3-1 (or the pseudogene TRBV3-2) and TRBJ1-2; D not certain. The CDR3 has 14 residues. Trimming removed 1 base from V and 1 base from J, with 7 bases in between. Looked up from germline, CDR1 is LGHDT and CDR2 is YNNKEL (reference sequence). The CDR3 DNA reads TGTGCCAGCAGCCAAGCCCACTTTAACTATGGCTACACCTTC. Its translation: CASSQAHFNYGYTF.

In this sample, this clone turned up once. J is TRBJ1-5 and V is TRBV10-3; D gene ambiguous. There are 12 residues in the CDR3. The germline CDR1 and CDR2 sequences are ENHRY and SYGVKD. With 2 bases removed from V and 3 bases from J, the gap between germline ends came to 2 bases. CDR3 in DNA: TGTGCCATCAGTGAGGCCAATCAGCCCCAGCATTTT. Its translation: CAISEANQPQHF.

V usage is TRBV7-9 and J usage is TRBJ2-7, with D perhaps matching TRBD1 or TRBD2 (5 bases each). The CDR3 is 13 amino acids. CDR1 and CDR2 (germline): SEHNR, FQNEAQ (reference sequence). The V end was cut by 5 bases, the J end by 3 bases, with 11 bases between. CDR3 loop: CASSRDPRYEQYF. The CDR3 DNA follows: TGTGCCAGCAGCCGGGACCCCCGCTACGAGCAGTACTTC. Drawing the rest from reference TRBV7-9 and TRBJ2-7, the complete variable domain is DTGVSQNPRHKITKRGQNVTFRCDPISEHNRLYWYRQTLGQGPEFLTYFQNEAQLEKSRLLSDRFSAERPKGSFSTLEIQRTEQGDSAMYLCASSRDPRYEQYFGPGTRLTVT.

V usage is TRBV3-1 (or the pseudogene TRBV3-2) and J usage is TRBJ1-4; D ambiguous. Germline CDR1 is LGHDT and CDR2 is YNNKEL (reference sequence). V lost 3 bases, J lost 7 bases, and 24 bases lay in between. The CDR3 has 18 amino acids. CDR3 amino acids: CASSHVPQGPLYGEKLFF. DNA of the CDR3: TGTGCCAGCAGCCACGTGCCCCAAGGGCCACTATATGGTGAAAAACTGTTTTTT.

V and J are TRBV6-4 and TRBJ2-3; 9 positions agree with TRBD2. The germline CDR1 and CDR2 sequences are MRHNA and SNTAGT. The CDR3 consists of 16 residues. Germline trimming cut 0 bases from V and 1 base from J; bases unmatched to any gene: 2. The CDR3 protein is CASSDSLAGGTDTQYF. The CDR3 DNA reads TGTGCCAGCAGTGACTCGTTAGCGGGAGGCACAGATACGCAGTATTTT.

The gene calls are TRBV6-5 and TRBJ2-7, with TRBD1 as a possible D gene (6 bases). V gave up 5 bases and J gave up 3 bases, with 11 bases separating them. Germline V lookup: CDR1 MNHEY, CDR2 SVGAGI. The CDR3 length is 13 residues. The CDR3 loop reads CASSLHRDYEQYF. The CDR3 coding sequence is TGTGCCAGCAGTCTGCACAGGGACTACGAGCAGTACTTC.

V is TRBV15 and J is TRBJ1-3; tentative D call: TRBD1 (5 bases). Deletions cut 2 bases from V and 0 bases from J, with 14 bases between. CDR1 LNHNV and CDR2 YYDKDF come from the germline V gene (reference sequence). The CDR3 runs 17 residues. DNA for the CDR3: TGTGCCACCAGCAGAAAAACGACAGACCTCTCTGGAAACACCATATATTTT. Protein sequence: CATSRKTTDLSGNTIYF.

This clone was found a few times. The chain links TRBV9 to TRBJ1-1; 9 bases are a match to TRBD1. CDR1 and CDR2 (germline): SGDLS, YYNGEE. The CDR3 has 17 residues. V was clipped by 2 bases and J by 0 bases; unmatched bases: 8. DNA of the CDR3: TGTGCCAGCAGCGTGACAGGGGGTTTTGGTATGAACACTGAAGCTTTCTTT. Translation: CASSVTGGFGMNTEAFF.

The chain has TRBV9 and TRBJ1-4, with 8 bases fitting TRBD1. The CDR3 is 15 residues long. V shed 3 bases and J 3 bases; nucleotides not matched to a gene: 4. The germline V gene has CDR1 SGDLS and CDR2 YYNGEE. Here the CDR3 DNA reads TGTGCCAGCAGCGGGACAGGGCTTTCTAATGAAAAACTGTTTTTT. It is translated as CASSGTGLSNEKLFF. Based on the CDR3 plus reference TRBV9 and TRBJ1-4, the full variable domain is DSGVTQTPKHLITATGQRVTLRCSPRSGDLSVYWYQQSLDQGLQFLIQYYNGEERAKGNILERFSAQQFPDLHSELNLSSLELGDSALYFCASSGTGLSNEKLFFGSGTQLSVL.